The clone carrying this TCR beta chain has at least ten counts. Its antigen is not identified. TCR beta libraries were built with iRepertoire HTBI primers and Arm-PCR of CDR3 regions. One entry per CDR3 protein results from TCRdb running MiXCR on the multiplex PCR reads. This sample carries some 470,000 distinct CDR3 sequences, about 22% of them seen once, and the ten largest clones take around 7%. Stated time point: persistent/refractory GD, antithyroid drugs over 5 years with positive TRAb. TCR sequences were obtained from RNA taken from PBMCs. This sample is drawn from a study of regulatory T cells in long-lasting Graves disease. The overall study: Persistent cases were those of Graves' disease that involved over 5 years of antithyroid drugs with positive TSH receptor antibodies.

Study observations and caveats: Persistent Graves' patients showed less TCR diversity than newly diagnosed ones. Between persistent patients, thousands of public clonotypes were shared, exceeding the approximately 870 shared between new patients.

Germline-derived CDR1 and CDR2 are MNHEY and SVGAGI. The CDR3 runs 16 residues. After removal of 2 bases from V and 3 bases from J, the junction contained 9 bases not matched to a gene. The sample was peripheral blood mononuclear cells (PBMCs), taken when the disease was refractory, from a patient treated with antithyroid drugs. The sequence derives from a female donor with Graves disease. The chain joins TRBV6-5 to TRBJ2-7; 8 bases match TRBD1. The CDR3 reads CASSYGDRTGSYEQYF. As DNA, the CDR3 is TGTGCCAGCAGTTACGGGGACCGGACAGGGAGCTACGAGCAGTACTTC.